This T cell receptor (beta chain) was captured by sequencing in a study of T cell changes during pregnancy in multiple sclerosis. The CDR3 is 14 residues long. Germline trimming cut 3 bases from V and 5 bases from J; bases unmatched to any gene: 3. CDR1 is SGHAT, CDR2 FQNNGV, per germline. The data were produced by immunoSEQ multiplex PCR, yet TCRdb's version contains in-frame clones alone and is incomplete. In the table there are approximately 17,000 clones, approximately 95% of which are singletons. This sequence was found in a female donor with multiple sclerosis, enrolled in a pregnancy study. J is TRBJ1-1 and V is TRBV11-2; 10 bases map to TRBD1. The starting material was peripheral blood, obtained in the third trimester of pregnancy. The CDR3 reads CASSLQGQGTEAFF. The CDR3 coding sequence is TGTGCCAGCAGCTTGCAGGGACAGGGGACTGAAGCTTTCTTT.